These 18 T cell receptor beta chains were sequenced from one sample in a study of T-cell memory formation after mild COVID-19. TCRdb re-called the 5' RACE reads through MiXCR, storing one row per CDR3 protein. Of about 420,000 distinct CDR3 sequences in the sample, roughly a quarter were seen once. The sample taken for sequencing was PBMCs or a T cell subset sorted from them (not recorded which). The source is an adult woman who had mild COVID-19 (a few samples of this study predate the infection). Cell type and time point are not known.

The V gene is TRBV6-4, the J gene TRBJ2-1; 9 positions match TRBD1. The CDR3 has 17 amino acids. The junction had 17 bases not matched to a gene; V was cut back by 10 bases and J by 4 bases. Looked up from germline, CDR1 is MRHNA and CDR2 is SNTAGT. DNA of the CDR3: TGTGCCACCACAGAACGTTTAGGGACAGGGCCGTACAATGAGCAGTTCTTC. Translating it yields CATTERLGTGPYNEQFF.

This clonotype was found a few times. This sequence joins TRBV7-6 and TRBJ1-2; TRBD1 aligns across 7 bases. V shed 2 bases, J shed 7 bases, and the junction held 16 bases outside the gene matches. The CDR3 runs 17 residues. In germline, CDR1 is SGHVS, CDR2 FNYEAQ. The CDR3 DNA is TGTGCCAGCAGCTTACTGTGGTCGGGCAGACAGGGAGCTGGCTACACCTTC. Its translation: CASSLLWSGRQGAGYTF.

This sequence joins TRBV20-1 and TRBJ1-1; D perhaps matches TRBD1 (5 bases). Germline V gene data show CDR1 as DFQATT and CDR2 as SNEGSKA (reference sequence). V lost 3 bases to trimming and J lost 6 bases, with 20 bases between them. This CDR3 has 15 amino acids. The CDR3 nucleotides read TGCAGTGCTAGCCCGGGACTCCGTAGGTTGTCTGAAGCTTTCTTT. It codes for CSASPGLRRLSEAFF.

This clonotype showed up many times. CDR3 loop: CASSLGEGPYQPQHF. The CDR3 region has the DNA TGTGCCAGCAGTTTAGGCGAGGGGCCCTATCAGCCCCAGCATTTT. The J gene is TRBJ1-5, the V gene TRBV12-3 or TRBV12-4, with D possibly matching TRBD1 (5 bases). The CDR3 runs to 15 residues. The germline V and J ends were trimmed by 1 base and 5 bases, with 12 bases remaining between them.

The chain employs TRBV6-5 and TRBJ1-1; 8 nucleotides line up with TRBD1. From germline, CDR1 is MNHEY and CDR2 SVGAGI. The CDR3 runs to 14 residues. Trimming took 7 bases from V and 0 from J; bases not matched to a gene: 4. The CDR3 protein is CASKTGGMNTEAFF. In DNA, the CDR3 is TGTGCCAGCAAAACAGGGGGGATGAACACTGAAGCTTTCTTT.

In its sample, this clonotype was seen a few times. The chain joins TRBV6-5 to TRBJ2-3; 9 positions agree with TRBD2. The V gene's germline CDR1 is MNHEY and CDR2 SVGAGI. V was pared by 5 bases and J by 2 bases, with 8 bases of the junction left unmatched. This CDR3 has 16 residues. This CDR3 reads CASSRLWTSDTDTQYF. The CDR3 DNA sequence: TGTGCCAGCAGTCGGTTATGGACTAGCGACACAGATACGCAGTATTTT.

The genes are TRBV7-2 and TRBJ2-7; tentatively, D is TRBD1 or TRBD2 (5 bases each). Germline V CDR1 and CDR2: SGHTA, FQGNSA. The CDR3 loop spans 15 amino acids. V was trimmed by 6 bases and J by 0 bases, leaving 15 bases between them. Here the CDR3 reads CASSVLGAGSYEQYF. The CDR3 DNA reads TGTGCCAGCAGTGTACTAGGGGCGGGCTCCTACGAGCAGTACTTC.

This chain joins TRBV7-8 and TRBJ2-5; D gene ambiguous. The V and J ends lost 0 bases and 3 bases respectively, with 8 bases between them. The CDR3 is made up of 14 amino acids. Germline CDR1 reads SGHVS; CDR2 reads FQNEAQ. CDR3 bases: TGTGCCAGCAGCTTAGCGGGATTGAAAGAGACCCAGTACTTC. It is translated as CASSLAGLKETQYF.

The table lists this clonotype with a few counts. Relative to the germline gene, one junction end is altered; a read error may explain this. V and J are TRBV14 and TRBJ2-7, with TRBD1 matching over 7 bases. This CDR3 is built from 13 residues. CDR1 SGHDN and CDR2 FVKESK come from the germline V gene. The CDR3 reads CASSQDLFRDSSF. CDR3 DNA sequence: TGTGCCAGCAGCCAAGATCTTTTCCGGGACAGCAGCTTC.

The V call is TRBV6-5, the J call TRBJ2-3; D is perhaps TRBD1 (6 bases). CDR1 and CDR2 from the germline V gene are MNHEY and SVGAGI. V gave up 5 bases and J gave up 1 base, with 10 bases separating them. The CDR3 runs 14 residues. CDR3 loop: CASSRDTRTDTQYF. As DNA, the CDR3 is TGTGCCAGCAGTAGGGACACACGCACAGATACGCAGTATTTT.

In its sample, this clonotype ranks as medium-sized. This rearrangement joins TRBV7-2 to TRBJ2-5, with a tentative D call TRBD1 (5 bases). Germline CDR1 and CDR2: SGHTA and FQGNSA. This CDR3 spans 13 amino acids. V was cut by 5 bases and J by 0 bases, with 7 bases left in between. The CDR3, as DNA: TGTGCCAGCAGCCCAGGGTACCAAGAGACCCAGTACTTC. This sequence encodes CASSPGYQETQYF.

V and J are TRBV20-1 and TRBJ2-1, with 10 bases matching TRBD2. Trimming took 4 bases from V and 7 from J; bases not matched to a gene: 10. The germline V gene encodes CDR1 DFQATT and CDR2 SNEGSKA (reference sequence). This CDR3 has 15 amino acids. CDR3 sequence (DNA): TGCAGTGCTACCCAAGCTAGCGGGAGCGTTAATGAGCAGTTCTTC. Translated: CSATQASGSVNEQFF.

As DNA, the CDR3 is TGTGCCAGCAGCTTAGGGAGGGGGGCCGGTTCACCCCTCCACTTT. Translated: CASSLGRGAGSPLHF. The chain uses TRBV7-9 and TRBJ1-6; possibly TRBD1 for D (6 bases). Deletions cut 1 base from V and 9 bases from J, with 13 bases between. CDR3 length equals 15 residues. Germline V gives CDR1 SEHNR, CDR2 FQNEAQ (reference sequence).

The V call is TRBV10-3, the J call TRBJ2-7, with D maybe TRBD1 (6 bases). V shed 7 bases and J shed 2 bases, with 12 bases lying between them. Germline V gene sequence: CDR1 ENHRY, CDR2 SYGVKD. The CDR3 is 13 residues long. CDR3 sequence: CAINYGQTYEQYF. CDR3 DNA sequence: TGTGCCATCAACTACGGACAGACCTACGAGCAGTACTTC.

The chain uses TRBV18 and TRBJ2-5; D tentatively fits TRBD1 or TRBD2 (5 bases each). Deletions cut 0 bases from V and 4 bases from J, with 12 bases between. This CDR3 is 15 amino acids long. Germline V CDR1 and CDR2: KGHSH, LQKENI. In nucleotides, the CDR3 is TGTGCCAGCTCACCACCGATGGGGGAAGGAGAGACCCAGTACTTC. Translating it yields CASSPPMGEGETQYF.

The gene calls are TRBV5-6 and TRBJ2-7; tentative D call: TRBD1 (6 bases). Germline CDR1 reads SGHDT; CDR2 reads YYEEEE. Trimming shortened V by 3 bases and J by 2 bases, and 12 bases separated the two germline ends. CDR3 length: 14 amino acids. The CDR3: CASSYYRVTYEQYF. The DNA of the CDR3 is TGTGCCAGCAGCTACTACAGGGTTACCTACGAGCAGTACTTC.

This sequence joins TRBV12-3 or TRBV12-4 and TRBJ2-3, with D possibly being TRBD2 (6 bases). There are 13 residues in the CDR3. V shed 11 bases and J shed 6 bases, with 18 bases lying between them. CDR3 loop: CAAAAGRADTQYF. The CDR3 DNA is TGTGCCGCCGCGGCGGGGCGCGCCGATACGCAGTATTTT.

This clonotype was observed a few times. This rearrangement joins TRBV7-2 to TRBJ2-1, with TRBD1 matching over 10 bases. Germline V gene lookup returns CDR1 SGHTA and CDR2 FQGNSA. The CDR3 length is 15 residues. The J segment lost 7 bases and the V segment lost 1 base, leaving 4 bases of the junction unmatched. The CDR3 nucleotides read TGTGCCAGCAGCTTAGGAGGGGGACAGGGGAATGAGCAGTTCTTC. Encoded protein: CASSLGGGQGNEQFF. The full variable domain, completed using reference TRBV7-2 and TRBJ2-1, is GAGVSQSPSNKVTEKGKDVELRCDPISGHTALYWYRQSLGQGLEFLIYFQGNSAPDKSGLPSDRFSAERTGGSVSTLTIQRTQQEDSAVYLCASSLGGGQGNEQFFGPGTRLTVL.